The 27 T cell receptor beta chains below all came from one sample that was sequenced in a study of vaccination effects on CD4 cells after COVID-19. Libraries were prepared by immunoSEQ multiplex PCR; TCRdb keeps only in-frame clonotypes and omits some of them. The data contain approximately 37,000 clones, roughly 79% of them singletons. These receptors' targets are unknown. It was after approximately 11 days of culture that CD4+ T cells were isolated. Sequencing was performed on CD4+ T cells from PBMCs cultured without peptide, taken before COVID-19 vaccination. Receptors were obtained from a human donor who received a COVID-19 vaccine.

Only a few counts were recorded for this clone. The chain employs TRBV4-2 and TRBJ2-2; 11 bases map to TRBD1. Germline V gives CDR1 LGHNA, CDR2 YNFKEQ. The CDR3 covers 19 residues. Losses at the gene ends were 0 bases for V and 5 bases for J; bases not matched to a gene: 11. The CDR3 sequence is CASSQDRGQGVSPTGELFF. CDR3 DNA: TGTGCCAGCAGCCAAGATCGGGGACAGGGGGTTTCCCCTACCGGGGAGCTGTTTTTT.

This clone was picked up a small number of times. This chain links TRBV10-3 with TRBJ2-1; D is undetermined. Germline loops: CDR1 ENHRY, CDR2 SYGVKD. V was cut by 2 bases and J by 10 bases, with 18 bases left in between. This CDR3 is built from 15 residues. CDR3 in amino acids: CAISEGFMDNTEQFF. CDR3 nucleotides: TGTGCCATCAGTGAGGGGTTTATGGATAATACGGAGCAGTTCTTC.

The chain carries TRBV2 and TRBJ1-1; 7 bases agree with TRBD1. There are 13 residues in the CDR3. The germline V gene encodes CDR1 SNHLY and CDR2 FYNNEI. Germline trimming cut 11 bases from V and 4 bases from J; bases unmatched to any gene: 10. CDR3 sequence (DNA): TGTGCCTATAAACCAAGGGGGCTCACTGAAGCTTTCTTT. It is translated as CAYKPRGLTEAFF.

The genes are TRBV15 and TRBJ2-7, with 10 bases fitting TRBD1. V was pared by 5 bases and J by 3 bases, with 7 bases of the junction left unmatched. The CDR3 runs to 15 residues. Germline V gene sequence: CDR1 LNHNV, CDR2 YYDKDF (reference sequence). CDR3 sequence reads: CATSFRDRGIYEQYF. DNA of the CDR3: TGTGCCACCAGCTTCCGGGACAGGGGAATCTACGAGCAGTACTTC. Variable domain in full (rest from reference TRBV15 and TRBJ2-7): DAMVIQNPRYQVTQFGKPVTLSCSQTLNHNVMYWYQQKSSQAPKLLFHYYDKDFNNEADTPDNFQSRRPNTSFCFLDIRSPGLGDTAMYLCATSFRDRGIYEQYFGPGTRLTVT.

This clone was observed a handful of times. The chain joins TRBV6-5 to TRBJ2-1; 13 positions match TRBD2. With V trimmed by 6 bases and J by 8 bases, 7 bases remained unmatched. Germline-derived CDR1 and CDR2 are MNHEY and SVGAGI. This CDR3 spans 15 amino acids. The CDR3 DNA is TGTGCCAGCAGCTACCAACTAGCGGGAGGGCATGAGCAGTTCTTC. Its translation is CASSYQLAGGHEQFF.

The chain employs TRBV11-2 and TRBJ2-7; D tentatively reads TRBD1 or TRBD2 (6 bases each). In germline, CDR1 is SGHAT, CDR2 FQNNGV. The germline V and J ends were trimmed by 1 base and 4 bases, with 20 bases remaining between them. The CDR3 length is 17 residues. The CDR3 nucleotides read TGTGCCAGCAGCTTAGGGCCCAGGGTTCGAGGGGGGTACGAGCAGTACTTC. Amino acid sequence: CASSLGPRVRGGYEQYF.

The chain employs TRBV27 and TRBJ2-2; a possible D gene is TRBD2 (6 bases). CDR3 length equals 15 residues. Trimming cost V 3 bases and J 7 bases, with 15 bases left between them. Germline loops: CDR1 MNHEY, CDR2 SMNVEV (reference sequence). The CDR3 region is CASSFPPGSGGELFF. CDR3 in DNA: TGTGCCAGCAGTTTCCCCCCCGGGAGCGGCGGGGAGCTGTTTTTT.

The V call is TRBV9, the J call TRBJ1-1; possibly TRBD1 for D (5 bases). The V gene lost 4 bases and the J gene lost 4 bases, with 11 bases spanning the gap. Germline lookup yields CDR1 SGDLS and CDR2 YYNGEE. The CDR3 has 13 amino acids. CDR3 nucleotide sequence: TGTGCCAGCAGCAGAGGGGATGGCACTGAAGCTTTCTTT. Its protein product is CASSRGDGTEAFF.

CDR3 sequence (DNA): TGTGCCAGTAGTATCCAGGGTGGTGGCTACACCTTC. Protein sequence: CASSIQGGGYTF. The chain uses TRBV19 and TRBJ1-2, with a tentative D call TRBD1 (5 bases). Germline CDR1 LNHDA, CDR2 SQIVND (reference sequence). This CDR3 comprises 12 residues. Between the trimmed V and J ends, which lost 3 bases and 7 bases, there was a span of 9 bases. Drawing the rest from reference TRBV19 and TRBJ1-2, the complete variable domain is DGGITQSPKYLFRKEGQNVTLSCEQNLNHDAMYWYRQDPGQGLRLIYYSQIVNDFQKGDIAEGYSVSREKKESFPLTVTSAQKNPTAFYLCASSIQGGGYTFGSGTRLTVV.

This clone was counted only a few times. The rearrangement joins TRBV24-1 to TRBJ2-3, with no clear D. The CDR3 totals 13 residues. V lost 3 bases and J 8 bases, leaving 11 bases between the germline ends. Germline V CDR1 and CDR2: KGHDR, SFDVKD. CDR3 sequence (DNA): TGTGCCACCAGTGATCCCCCGGTCGGTACGCAGTATTTT. This translates into CATSDPPVGTQYF.

This clone was counted between two and nine times. This chain connects TRBV28 to TRBJ1-5, with no clear D. V was trimmed by 7 bases and J by 0 bases, leaving 10 bases between them. Germline CDR1 reads MDHEN; CDR2 reads SYDVKM. The CDR3 loop spans 14 amino acids. CDR3 sequence reads: CASTAKYSNQPQHF. The CDR3 DNA reads as TGTGCCAGCACCGCGAAATATAGCAATCAGCCCCAGCATTTT. Complete variable domain (other parts from reference TRBV28 and TRBJ1-5): DVKVTQSSRYLVKRTGEKVFLECVQDMDHENMFWYRQDPGLGLRLIYFSYDVKMKEKGDIPEGYSVSREKKERFSLILESASTNQTSMYLCASTAKYSNQPQHFGDGTRLSIL.

The V gene is TRBV5-1, the J gene TRBJ1-1; 12 bases map to TRBD1. The CDR3 runs 14 residues. V shed 4 bases, J shed 8 bases, and the junction held 6 bases outside the gene matches. Germline V lookup: CDR1 SGHRS, CDR2 YFSETQ. CDR3 amino acids: CASSAPGQGAEAFF. The CDR3 nucleotides are TGCGCCAGCAGCGCCCCGGGACAGGGGGCAGAAGCTTTCTTT.

The V and J genes are TRBV19 and TRBJ1-2, with 9 bases matching TRBD1. The CDR3 totals 16 residues. With 6 bases clipped from V and 8 bases from J, the junction kept 16 bases outside the gene matches. Germline V CDR1 and CDR2: LNHDA, SQIVND (reference sequence). The CDR3 sequence is CASRTTDRGAGGGYTF. The CDR3 nucleotides read TGTGCCAGTAGGACCACGGACAGGGGCGCCGGAGGAGGCTACACCTTC. Looking up the rest from reference TRBV19 and TRBJ1-2 gives the full variable domain: DGGITQSPKYLFRKEGQNVTLSCEQNLNHDAMYWYRQDPGQGLRLIYYSQIVNDFQKGDIAEGYSVSREKKESFPLTVTSAQKNPTAFYLCASRTTDRGAGGGYTFGSGTRLTVV.

The V gene is TRBV10-3, the J gene TRBJ2-5, with D possibly matching TRBD2 (5 bases). V was pared by 4 bases and J by 5 bases, with 20 bases between. The CDR3 runs to 16 residues. CDR1 is ENHRY, CDR2 SYGVKD, per germline. The CDR3 loop reads CAISGAAGGGEETQYF. CDR3 coding DNA: TGTGCCATCAGTGGGGCGGCTGGAGGTGGGGAGGAGACCCAGTACTTC.

This sequence joins TRBV30 and TRBJ1-2; a possible D gene is TRBD1 (5 bases). The CDR3 consists of 15 residues. Trimming cost V 1 base and J 0 bases, with 12 bases left between them. CDR1 is GTSNPN, CDR2 SVGIG, per germline (reference sequence). For the CDR3, the DNA is TGTGCCTGGAGTGCTTTGGACAAAGCTAACTATGGCTACACCTTC. Its protein is CAWSALDKANYGYTF.

J is TRBJ2-5 and V is TRBV6-5; D unresolved. The germline CDR1 and CDR2 sequences are MNHEY and SVGAGI. Trimming took off 0 bases at V and 5 bases at J, with 7 bases between the two ends. The CDR3 extends over 13 amino acids. Here the CDR3 DNA reads TGTGCCAGCAGTTACTCGAGGCGGGAGACCCAGTACTTC. It yields the protein CASSYSRRETQYF.

The rearrangement joins TRBV5-4 to TRBJ2-5; 11 bases are shared with TRBD1. This CDR3 is built from 16 residues. Looked up from germline, CDR1 is SGHNT and CDR2 is YYREEE (reference sequence). J lost 6 bases, V lost 3 bases, and 10 bases had no gene match. The CDR3: CASSSQNGQGAKTQYF. CDR3 DNA sequence: TGTGCCAGCAGCTCGCAAAACGGACAGGGGGCAAAGACCCAGTACTTC.

V and J are TRBV15 and TRBJ1-5; the D gene is possibly TRBD1 (5 bases). This CDR3 spans 15 amino acids. V shed 0 bases and J shed 4 bases, with 10 bases lying between them. Germline CDR1 reads LNHNV; CDR2 reads YYDKDF (reference sequence). The CDR3 spells CATSRDKGLNQPQHF. CDR3 coding DNA: TGTGCCACCAGCAGAGATAAGGGGCTTAATCAGCCCCAGCATTTT.

The J gene is TRBJ1-1, the V gene TRBV5-8; TRBD1 matches at 9 bases. Per the germline V gene, CDR1 is SGHTS and CDR2 is YDEGEE. The CDR3 covers 15 residues. Unmatched junction bases numbered 4, after V lost 4 bases and J lost 0 bases. The CDR3: CASSRDRALNTEAFF. As DNA, the CDR3 is TGTGCCAGCAGCAGGGACAGGGCCTTGAACACTGAAGCTTTCTTT.

This sequence joins TRBV10-3 and TRBJ1-4, with 7 bases matching TRBD1. The CDR3 sequence is 15 residues long. Germline V gene data show CDR1 as ENHRY and CDR2 as SYGVKD. V gave up 0 bases and J gave up 4 bases; unmatched junction bases: 2. The CDR3 spells CAISESGTVNEKLFF. CDR3 nucleotides: TGTGCCATCAGTGAGTCGGGGACAGTTAATGAAAAACTGTTTTTT.

This clone has a handful of counts. V is TRBV28 and J is TRBJ1-1, with 7 bases that match TRBD1. Germline CDR1 MDHEN, CDR2 SYDVKM. V was clipped by 2 bases and J by 1 base; unmatched bases: 7. This CDR3 spans 16 amino acids. CDR3 residues: CASSLGWGQPNTEAFF. The CDR3, as DNA: TGTGCCAGCAGTTTAGGGTGGGGACAGCCGAACACTGAAGCTTTCTTT.

This clone has just a few counts. The chain joins TRBV30 to TRBJ1-5; 9 bases align to TRBD1. CDR1 is GTSNPN and CDR2 is SVGIG in the germline V gene (reference sequence). This CDR3 has 15 residues. V lost 7 bases to trimming and J lost 9 bases; unmatched junction nucleotides: 16. The CDR3 loop is CAYSAGTGMVRPQHF. The CDR3 DNA is TGTGCCTATTCCGCCGGGACAGGGATGGTTAGGCCCCAGCATTTT.

J is TRBJ2-1 and V is TRBV18; 8 nucleotides align to TRBD2. Trimming at V came to 2 bases and at J to 3 bases, leaving 6 bases not matched to a gene. Per germline, CDR1 KGHSH and CDR2 LQKENI. The CDR3 has 16 residues. The CDR3 DNA follows: TGTGCCAGCTCACCAAATAGCGGGGTAGACTACAATGAGCAGTTCTTC. Encoded protein: CASSPNSGVDYNEQFF.

This chain connects TRBV2 to TRBJ1-5, with D perhaps TRBD1 (6 bases). From germline, CDR1 is SNHLY and CDR2 FYNNEI. The germline V and J ends were trimmed by 5 bases and 6 bases, with 8 bases remaining between them. The CDR3 sequence is 12 residues long. The CDR3 DNA is TGTGCCAGCAGTAGGACAGCTCAGCCCCAGCATTTT. It translates to CASSRTAQPQHF.

The V and J genes are TRBV6-5 and TRBJ1-1, with D maybe TRBD1 (5 bases). V lost 6 bases to trimming and J lost 0 bases, with 11 bases between them. CDR3 length equals 14 residues. Germline V gene sequence: CDR1 MNHEY, CDR2 SVGAGI. CDR3: CASRGGRMNTEAFF. CDR3 DNA sequence: TGTGCCAGCAGGGGGGGACGGATGAACACTGAAGCTTTCTTT.

The chain carries TRBV18 and TRBJ1-2; TRBD1 might be the D (5 bases). CDR3 length equals 15 residues. Deletions cut 0 bases from V and 1 base from J, with 9 bases between. Germline CDR1 KGHSH, CDR2 LQKENI. The CDR3 is CASSPPPGSNYGYTF. The DNA of the CDR3 is TGTGCCAGCTCACCACCCCCAGGGAGTAACTATGGCTACACCTTC. The full variable domain, completed using reference TRBV18 and TRBJ1-2, is NAGVMQNPRHLVRRRGQEARLRCSPMKGHSHVYWYRQLPEEGLKFMVYLQKENIIDESGMPKERFSAEFPKEGPSILRIQQVVRGDSAAYFCASSPPPGSNYGYTFGSGTRLTVV.

The chain recombines TRBV10-3 with TRBJ1-4; 8 bases align to TRBD1. CDR1 is ENHRY, CDR2 SYGVKD, per germline. V gave up 4 bases and J gave up 7 bases; unmatched junction bases: 5. The CDR3 covers 14 residues. CDR3 DNA: TGTGCCATCAGTGTGACAGGGGATGTTGAAAAACTGTTTTTT. As protein: CAISVTGDVEKLFF.